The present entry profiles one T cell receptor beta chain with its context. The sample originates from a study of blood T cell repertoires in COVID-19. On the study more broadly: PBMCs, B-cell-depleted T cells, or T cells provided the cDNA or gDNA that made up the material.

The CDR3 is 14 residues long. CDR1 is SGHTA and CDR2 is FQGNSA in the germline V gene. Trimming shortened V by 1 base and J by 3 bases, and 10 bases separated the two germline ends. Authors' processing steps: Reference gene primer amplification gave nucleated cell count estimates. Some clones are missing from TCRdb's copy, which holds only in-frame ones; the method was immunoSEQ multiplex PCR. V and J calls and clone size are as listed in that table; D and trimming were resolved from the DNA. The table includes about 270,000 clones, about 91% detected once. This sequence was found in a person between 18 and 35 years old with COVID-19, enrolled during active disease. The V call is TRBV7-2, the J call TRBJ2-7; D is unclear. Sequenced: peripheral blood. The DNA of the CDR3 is TGTGCCAGCAGCTTAGGAACAGAGATCTACGAGCAGTACTTC. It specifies CASSLGTEIYEQYF.